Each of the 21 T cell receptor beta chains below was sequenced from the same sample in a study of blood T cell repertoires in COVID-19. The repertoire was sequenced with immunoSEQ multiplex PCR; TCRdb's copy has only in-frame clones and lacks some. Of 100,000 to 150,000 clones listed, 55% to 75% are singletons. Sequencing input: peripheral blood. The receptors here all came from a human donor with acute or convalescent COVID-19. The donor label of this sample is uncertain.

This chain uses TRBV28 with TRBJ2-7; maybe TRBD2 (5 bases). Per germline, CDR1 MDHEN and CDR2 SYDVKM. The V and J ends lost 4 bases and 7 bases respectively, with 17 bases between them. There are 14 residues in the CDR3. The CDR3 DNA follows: TGTGCCAGCAGTTCGGCAGGACTTCTGGGAGAGCAGTACGTC. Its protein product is CASSSAGLLGEQYV.

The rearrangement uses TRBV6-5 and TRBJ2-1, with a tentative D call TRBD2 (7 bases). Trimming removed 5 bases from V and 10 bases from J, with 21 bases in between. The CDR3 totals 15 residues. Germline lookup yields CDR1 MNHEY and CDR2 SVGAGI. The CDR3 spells CASSPPDGGPEEQFF. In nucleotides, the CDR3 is TGTGCCAGCAGTCCCCCTGACGGGGGGCCGGAGGAGCAGTTCTTC.

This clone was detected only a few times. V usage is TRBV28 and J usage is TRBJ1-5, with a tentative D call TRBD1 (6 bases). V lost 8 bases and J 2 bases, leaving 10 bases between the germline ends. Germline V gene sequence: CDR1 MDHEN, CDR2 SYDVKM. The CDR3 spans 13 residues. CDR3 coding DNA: TGTGCCAGCGGTCGACAGGGCAATCAGCCCCAGCATTTT. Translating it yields CASGRQGNQPQHF.

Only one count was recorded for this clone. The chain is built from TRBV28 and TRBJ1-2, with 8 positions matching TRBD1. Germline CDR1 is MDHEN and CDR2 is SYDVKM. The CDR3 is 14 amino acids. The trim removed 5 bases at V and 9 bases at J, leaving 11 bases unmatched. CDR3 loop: CASSPDGQGRSYTF. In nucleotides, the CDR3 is TGTGCCAGCAGTCCGGATGGACAGGGTCGGAGCTACACCTTC.

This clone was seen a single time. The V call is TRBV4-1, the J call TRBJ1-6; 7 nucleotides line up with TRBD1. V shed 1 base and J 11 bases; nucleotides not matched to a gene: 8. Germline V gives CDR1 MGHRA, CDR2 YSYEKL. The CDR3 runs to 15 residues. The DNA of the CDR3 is TGCGCCAGCAGCCAAGGAAACAGGGGTACGACACCCCTCCACTTT. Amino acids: CASSQGNRGTTPLHF.

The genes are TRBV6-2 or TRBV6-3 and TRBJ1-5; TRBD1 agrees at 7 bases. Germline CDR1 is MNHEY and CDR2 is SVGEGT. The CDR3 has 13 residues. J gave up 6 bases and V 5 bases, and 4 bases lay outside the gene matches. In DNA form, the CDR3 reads TGTGCCAGCAGTCAGGGGGTGGCTCAGCCCCAGCATTTT. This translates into CASSQGVAQPQHF.

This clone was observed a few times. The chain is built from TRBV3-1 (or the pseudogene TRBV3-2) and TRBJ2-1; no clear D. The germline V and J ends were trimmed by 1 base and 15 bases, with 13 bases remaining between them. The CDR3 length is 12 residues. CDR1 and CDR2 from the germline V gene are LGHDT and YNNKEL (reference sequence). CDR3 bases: TGTGCCAGCAGCCAAGTCCAAGCTATCCTGTTCTTC. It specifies CASSQVQAILFF.

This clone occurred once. The CDR3 DNA sequence: TGTGCCACCAGTGCCGTCGGGACTAGCGGGGGGGCCAGGTTAAATGAGCAGTTCTTC. Translating it yields CATSAVGTSGGARLNEQFF. This chain uses TRBV24-1 with TRBJ2-1, with 16 bases matching TRBD2. With V trimmed by 5 bases and J by 7 bases, 13 bases remained unmatched. The CDR3 contains 19 residues. Germline-derived CDR1 and CDR2 are KGHDR and SFDVKD.

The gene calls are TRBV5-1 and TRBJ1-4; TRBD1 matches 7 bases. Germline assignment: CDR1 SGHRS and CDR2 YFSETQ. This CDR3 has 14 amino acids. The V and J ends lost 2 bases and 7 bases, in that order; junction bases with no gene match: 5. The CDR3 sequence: CASSLLGTVEKLFF. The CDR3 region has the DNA TGCGCCAGCAGCTTACTAGGGACAGTTGAAAAACTGTTTTTT.

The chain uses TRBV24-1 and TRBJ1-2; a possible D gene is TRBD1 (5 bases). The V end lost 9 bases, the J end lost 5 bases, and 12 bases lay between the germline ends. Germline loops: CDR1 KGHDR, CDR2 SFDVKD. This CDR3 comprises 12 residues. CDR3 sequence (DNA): TGTGCCACCTCCCTGGGGGGATATGGCTACACCTTC. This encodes CATSLGGYGYTF.

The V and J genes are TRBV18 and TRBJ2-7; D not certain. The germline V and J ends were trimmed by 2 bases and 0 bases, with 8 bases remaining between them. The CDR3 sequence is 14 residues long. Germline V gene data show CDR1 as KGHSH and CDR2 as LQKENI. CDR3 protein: CASSPNGYSYEQYV. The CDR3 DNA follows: TGTGCCAGCTCACCAAACGGGTACTCCTACGAGCAGTACGTC.

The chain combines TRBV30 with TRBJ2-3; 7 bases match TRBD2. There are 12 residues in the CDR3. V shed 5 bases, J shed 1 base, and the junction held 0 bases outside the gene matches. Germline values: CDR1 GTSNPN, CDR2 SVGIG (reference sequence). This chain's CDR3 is CAWAGGTDTQYF. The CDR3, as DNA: TGTGCCTGGGCGGGGGGCACAGATACGCAGTATTTT.

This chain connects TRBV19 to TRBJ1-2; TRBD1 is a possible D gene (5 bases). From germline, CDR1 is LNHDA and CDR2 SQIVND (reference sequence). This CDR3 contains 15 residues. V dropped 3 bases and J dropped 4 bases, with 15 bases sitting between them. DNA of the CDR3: TGTGCCAGTAGTATCGGCCAGGGAAGACCCTATGGCTACACCTTC. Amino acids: CASSIGQGRPYGYTF.

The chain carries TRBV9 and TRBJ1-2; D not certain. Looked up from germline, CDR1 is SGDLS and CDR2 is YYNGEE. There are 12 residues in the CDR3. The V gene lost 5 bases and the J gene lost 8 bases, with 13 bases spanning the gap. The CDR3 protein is CASRKGSGGYTF. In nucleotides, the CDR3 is TGTGCCAGCAGGAAAGGCTCGGGAGGCTACACCTTC. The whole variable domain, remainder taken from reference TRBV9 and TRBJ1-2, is DSGVTQTPKHLITATGQRVTLRCSPRSGDLSVYWYQQSLDQGLQFLIQYYNGEERAKGNILERFSAQQFPDLHSELNLSSLELGDSALYFCASRKGSGGYTFGSGTRLTVV.

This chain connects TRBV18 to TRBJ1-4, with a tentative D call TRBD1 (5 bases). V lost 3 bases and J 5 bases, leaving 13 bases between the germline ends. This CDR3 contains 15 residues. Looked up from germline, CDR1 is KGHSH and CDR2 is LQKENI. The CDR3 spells CASSPDTLRNEKLFF. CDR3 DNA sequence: TGTGCCAGCTCACCGGACACACTCCGGAATGAAAAACTGTTTTTT.

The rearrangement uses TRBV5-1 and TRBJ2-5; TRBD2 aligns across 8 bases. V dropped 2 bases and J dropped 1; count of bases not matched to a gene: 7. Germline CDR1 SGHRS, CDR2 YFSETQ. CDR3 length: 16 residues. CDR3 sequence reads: CASSLGGGSIQETQYF. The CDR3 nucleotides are TGCGCCAGCAGCTTAGGCGGGGGGTCCATCCAAGAGACCCAGTACTTC. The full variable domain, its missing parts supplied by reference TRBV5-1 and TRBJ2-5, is KAGVTQTPRYLIKTRGQQVTLSCSPISGHRSVSWYQQTPGQGLQFLFEYFSETQRNKGNFPGRFSGRQFSNSRSEMNVSTLELGDSALYLCASSLGGGSIQETQYFGPGTRLLVL.

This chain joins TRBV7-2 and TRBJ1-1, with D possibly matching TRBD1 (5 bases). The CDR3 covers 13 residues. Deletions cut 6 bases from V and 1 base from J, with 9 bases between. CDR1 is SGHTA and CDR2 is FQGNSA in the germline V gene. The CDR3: CASRIDRNTEAFF. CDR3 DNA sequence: TGTGCCAGCAGGATAGACAGGAACACTGAAGCTTTCTTT.

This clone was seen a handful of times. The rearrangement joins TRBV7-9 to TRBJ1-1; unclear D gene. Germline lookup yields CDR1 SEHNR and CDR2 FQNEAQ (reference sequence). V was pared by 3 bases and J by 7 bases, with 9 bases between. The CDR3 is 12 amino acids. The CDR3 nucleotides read TGTGCCAGCAGCTTGCGTCAGGATGAAGCTTTCTTT. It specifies CASSLRQDEAFF.

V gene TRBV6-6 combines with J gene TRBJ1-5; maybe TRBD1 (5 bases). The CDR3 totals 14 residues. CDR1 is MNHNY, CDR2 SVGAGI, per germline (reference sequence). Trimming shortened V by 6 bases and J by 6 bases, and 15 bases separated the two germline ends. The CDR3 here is CASRAGQGGQPQHF. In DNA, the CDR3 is TGTGCCAGCAGGGCAGGGCAGGGCGGTCAGCCCCAGCATTTT.

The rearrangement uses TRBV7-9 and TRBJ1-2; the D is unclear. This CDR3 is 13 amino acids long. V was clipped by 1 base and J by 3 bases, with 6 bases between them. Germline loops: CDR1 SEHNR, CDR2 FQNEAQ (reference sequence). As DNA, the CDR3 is TGTGCCAGCAGCTTAGTGCGGGACTATGGCTACACCTTC. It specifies CASSLVRDYGYTF.

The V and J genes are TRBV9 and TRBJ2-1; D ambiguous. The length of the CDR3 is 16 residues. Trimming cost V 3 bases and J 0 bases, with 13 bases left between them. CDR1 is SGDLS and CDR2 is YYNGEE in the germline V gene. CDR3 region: CASSAKRLSSYNEQFF. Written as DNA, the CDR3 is TGTGCCAGCAGCGCCAAACGTCTGAGCTCCTACAATGAGCAGTTCTTC.